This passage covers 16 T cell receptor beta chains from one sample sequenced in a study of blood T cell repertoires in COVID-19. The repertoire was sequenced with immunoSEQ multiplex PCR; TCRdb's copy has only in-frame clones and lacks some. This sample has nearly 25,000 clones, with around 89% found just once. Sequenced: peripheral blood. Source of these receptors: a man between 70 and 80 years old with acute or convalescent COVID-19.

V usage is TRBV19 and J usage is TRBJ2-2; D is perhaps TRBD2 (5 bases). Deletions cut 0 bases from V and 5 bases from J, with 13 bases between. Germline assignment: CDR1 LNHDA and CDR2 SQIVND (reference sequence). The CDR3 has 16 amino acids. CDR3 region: CASSIDHRGLTGELFF. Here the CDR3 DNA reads TGTGCCAGTAGTATAGATCACCGGGGTCTAACCGGGGAGCTGTTTTTT.

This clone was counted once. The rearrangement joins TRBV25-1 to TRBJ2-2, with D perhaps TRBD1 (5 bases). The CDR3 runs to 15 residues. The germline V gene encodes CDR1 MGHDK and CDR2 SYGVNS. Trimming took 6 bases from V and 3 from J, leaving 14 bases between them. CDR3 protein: CASSQTGVHTGELFF. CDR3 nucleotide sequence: TGTGCCAGCAGCCAAACAGGAGTTCACACCGGGGAGCTGTTTTTT.

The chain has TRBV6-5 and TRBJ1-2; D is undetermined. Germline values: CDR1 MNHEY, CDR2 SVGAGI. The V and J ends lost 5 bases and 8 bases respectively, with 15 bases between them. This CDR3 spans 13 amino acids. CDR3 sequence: CASSPEPRTGYTF. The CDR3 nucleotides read TGTGCCAGCAGTCCAGAGCCTAGAACGGGCTACACCTTC.

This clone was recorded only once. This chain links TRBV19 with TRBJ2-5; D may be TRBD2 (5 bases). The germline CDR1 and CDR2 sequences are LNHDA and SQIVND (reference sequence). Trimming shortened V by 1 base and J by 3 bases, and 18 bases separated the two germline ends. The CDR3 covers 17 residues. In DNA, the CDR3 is TGTGCCAGTAGTATAGCGCGGGCCTATTATGATGAAGAGACCCAGTACTTC. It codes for CASSIARAYYDEETQYF.

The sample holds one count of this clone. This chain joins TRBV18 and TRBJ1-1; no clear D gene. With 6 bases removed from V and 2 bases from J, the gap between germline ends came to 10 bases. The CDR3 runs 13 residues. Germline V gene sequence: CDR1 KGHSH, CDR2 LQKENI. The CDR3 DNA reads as TGTGCCAGCTCCCCCGAGGTCAACACTGAAGCTTTCTTT. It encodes CASSPEVNTEAFF.

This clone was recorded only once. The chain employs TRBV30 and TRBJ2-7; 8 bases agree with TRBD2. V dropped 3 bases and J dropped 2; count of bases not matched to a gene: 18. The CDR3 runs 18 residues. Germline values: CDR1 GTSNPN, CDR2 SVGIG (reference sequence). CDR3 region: CAWSPTGGSGDKAYEQYF. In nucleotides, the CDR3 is TGTGCCTGGAGCCCTACCGGGGGTAGCGGGGACAAAGCCTACGAGCAGTACTTC.

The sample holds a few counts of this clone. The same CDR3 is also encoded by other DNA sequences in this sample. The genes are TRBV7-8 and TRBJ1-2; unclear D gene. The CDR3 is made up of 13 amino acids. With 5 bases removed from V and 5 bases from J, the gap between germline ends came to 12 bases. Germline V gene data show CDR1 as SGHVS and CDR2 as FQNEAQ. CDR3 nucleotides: TGTGCCAGCAGCCCCCCTGGACTGTATGGCTACACCTTC. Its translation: CASSPPGLYGYTF.

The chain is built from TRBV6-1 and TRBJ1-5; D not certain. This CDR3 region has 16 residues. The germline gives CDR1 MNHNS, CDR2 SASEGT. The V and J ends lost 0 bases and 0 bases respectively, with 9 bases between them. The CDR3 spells CASSEARSYSNQPQHF. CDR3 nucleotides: TGTGCCAGCAGTGAAGCGCGCTCGTATAGCAATCAGCCCCAGCATTTT.

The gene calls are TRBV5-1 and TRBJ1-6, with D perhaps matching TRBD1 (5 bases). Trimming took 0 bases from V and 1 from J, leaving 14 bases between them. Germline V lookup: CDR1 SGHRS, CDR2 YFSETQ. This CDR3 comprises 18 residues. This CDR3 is CASSLANQGGSYNSPLHF. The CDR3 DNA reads TGCGCCAGCAGCTTGGCCAACCAGGGCGGATCCTATAATTCACCCCTCCACTTT.

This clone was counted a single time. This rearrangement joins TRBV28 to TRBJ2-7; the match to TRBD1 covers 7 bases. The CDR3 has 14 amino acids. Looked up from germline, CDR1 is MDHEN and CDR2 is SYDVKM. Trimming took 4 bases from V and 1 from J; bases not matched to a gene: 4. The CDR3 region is CASSSRQGSYEQYF. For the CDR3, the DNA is TGTGCCAGCAGTTCCCGACAGGGATCCTACGAGCAGTACTTC.

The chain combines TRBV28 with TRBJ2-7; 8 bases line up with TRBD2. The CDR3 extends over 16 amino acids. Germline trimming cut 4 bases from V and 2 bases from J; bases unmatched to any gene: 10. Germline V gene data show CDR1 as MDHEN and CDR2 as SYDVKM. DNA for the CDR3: TGTGCCAGCAGTTACGGGGGGGGGACGGCCCCCTACGAGCAGTACTTC. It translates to CASSYGGGTAPYEQYF.

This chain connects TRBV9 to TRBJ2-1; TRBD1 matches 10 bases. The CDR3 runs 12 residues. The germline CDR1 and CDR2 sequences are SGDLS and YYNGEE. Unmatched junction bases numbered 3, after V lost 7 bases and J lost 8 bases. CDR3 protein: CASGTGEHEQFF. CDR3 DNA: TGTGCCAGCGGGACAGGGGAACATGAGCAGTTCTTC. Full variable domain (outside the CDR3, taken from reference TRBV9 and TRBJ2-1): DSGVTQTPKHLITATGQRVTLRCSPRSGDLSVYWYQQSLDQGLQFLIQYYNGEERAKGNILERFSAQQFPDLHSELNLSSLELGDSALYFCASGTGEHEQFFGPGTRLTVL.

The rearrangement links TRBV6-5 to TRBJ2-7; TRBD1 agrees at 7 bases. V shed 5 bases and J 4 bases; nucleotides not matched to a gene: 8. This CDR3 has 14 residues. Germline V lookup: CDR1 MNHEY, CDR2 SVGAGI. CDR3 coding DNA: TGTGCCAGCAGTCGACCGGGACAGACGTACGAGCAGTACTTC. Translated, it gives CASSRPGQTYEQYF.

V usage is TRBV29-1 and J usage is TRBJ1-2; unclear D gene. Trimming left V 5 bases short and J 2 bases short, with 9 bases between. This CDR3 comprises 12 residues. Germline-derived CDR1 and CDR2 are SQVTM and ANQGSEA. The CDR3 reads CSVFEGNYGYTF. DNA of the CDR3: TGCAGCGTTTTTGAGGGAAACTATGGCTACACCTTC.

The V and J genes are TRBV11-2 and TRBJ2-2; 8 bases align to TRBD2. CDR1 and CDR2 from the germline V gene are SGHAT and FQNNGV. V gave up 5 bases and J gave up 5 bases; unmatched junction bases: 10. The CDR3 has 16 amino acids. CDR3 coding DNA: TGTGCCAGCAGCCGCTCTGGACTAGCCCAGACCGGGGAGCTGTTTTTT. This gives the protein CASSRSGLAQTGELFF.

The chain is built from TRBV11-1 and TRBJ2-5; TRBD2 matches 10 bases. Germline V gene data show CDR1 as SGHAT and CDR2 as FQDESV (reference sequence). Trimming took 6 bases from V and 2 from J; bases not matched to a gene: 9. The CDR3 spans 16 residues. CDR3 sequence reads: CASRQGLAARQETQYF. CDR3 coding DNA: TGTGCCAGCAGACAAGGACTAGCGGCCAGACAAGAGACCCAGTACTTC.